The clone carrying this TCR beta chain ranks as medium-sized. Tregs were sorted as CD4+CD25+CD127-/low cells. This CDR3 is 14 amino acids long. Germline CDR1 SEHNR, CDR2 FQNEAQ (reference sequence). The junction had 5 bases not matched to a gene; V was cut back by 5 bases and J by 5 bases. Semi-nested PCR with Nested Universal Primer A followed constant-region reverse priming of full-length variable regions. TCRdb re-called the 5' RACE reads through MiXCR, storing one row per CDR3 protein. This sample yields about 9,100 distinct CDR3 sequences, of which about 14% are seen a single time; 2.5% to 3.5% belongs to the top ten.

Sequencing input: Tregs sorted from blood. V gene TRBV7-9 combines with J gene TRBJ2-7; the match to TRBD2 covers 11 bases. This receptor was identified in a female donor with breast cancer. The CDR3 sequence is CASSHTSGGDEQYF. CDR3 coding DNA: TGTGCCAGCAGCCATACTAGCGGGGGAGACGAGCAGTACTTC. The full variable domain, with the rest looked up from reference TRBV7-9 and TRBJ2-7, is DTGVSQNPRHKITKRGQNVTFRCDPISEHNRLYWYRQTLGQGPEFLTYFQNEAQLEKSRLLSDRFSAERPKGSFSTLEIQRTEQGDSAMYLCASSHTSGGDEQYFGPGTRLTVT.